This T cell receptor (beta chain) was identified during a study of T cell responses to AZD1222 COVID-19 vaccine. Overall study context: Pooling was applied to second doses at about 4 or about 12 weeks.

Study-level findings and limits: Among the donors, most were white British and more were female, and clonal diversity was possibly underestimated. Distributed over spike, vaccine-associated CD4 TCRs predominated at 160-218 and 743-854. When two AZD1222 doses had been given, Spike-specific TCR breadth and depth rose.

Measured with immunoSEQ multiplex PCR; TCRdb has only the in-frame clones, and not every one. The sample holds roughly 200,000 clones, 88% seen once. This clone came up a few times. Its matching antigen is unknown. Germline CDR1 and CDR2: SGHNT and YYREEE (reference sequence). The CDR3 is made up of 17 amino acids. V trimming: 0 bases; J trimming: 8 bases; junction bases outside the gene matches: 11. The chain has TRBV5-4 and TRBJ2-1, with 10 bases lining up with TRBD2. The source of this sequence is an adult in good health. The sample consisted of peripheral blood, taken on day 0 of AZD1222 vaccination. The DNA of the CDR3 is TGTGCCAGCAGCTTGGGATCCCCAGCGGGGGGGCCGCATGAGCAGTTCTTC. The encoded protein is CASSLGSPAGGPHEQFF.